One T cell receptor beta chain is described in this entry. The data derive from a study of cytomegalovirus exposure and HLA in healthy donors. A multiplex PCR was run with 60 Vbeta primers and 13 Jbeta primers. The protocol was immunoSEQ multiplex PCR, while the TCRdb copy is restricted to in-frame clones and leaves out a portion. The sample lists roughly 100,000 clones, 65% to 80% seen once, with 2.5% to 3% in the top ten. Sequenced sample: PBMCs. This receptor was taken from a male donor in good health and CMV-seropositive.

CDR3 nucleotide sequence: TGTGCCAGCAGCTCGTACAGGGGTCGGGCCGGGGAGCTGTTTTTT. Protein: CASSSYRGRAGELFF. V usage is TRBV7-3 and J usage is TRBJ2-2; 7 bases line up with TRBD1. The V gene's germline CDR1 is SGHTA and CDR2 FQGTGA. The J segment lost 6 bases and the V segment lost 4 bases, leaving 8 bases of the junction unmatched. The CDR3 covers 15 residues.